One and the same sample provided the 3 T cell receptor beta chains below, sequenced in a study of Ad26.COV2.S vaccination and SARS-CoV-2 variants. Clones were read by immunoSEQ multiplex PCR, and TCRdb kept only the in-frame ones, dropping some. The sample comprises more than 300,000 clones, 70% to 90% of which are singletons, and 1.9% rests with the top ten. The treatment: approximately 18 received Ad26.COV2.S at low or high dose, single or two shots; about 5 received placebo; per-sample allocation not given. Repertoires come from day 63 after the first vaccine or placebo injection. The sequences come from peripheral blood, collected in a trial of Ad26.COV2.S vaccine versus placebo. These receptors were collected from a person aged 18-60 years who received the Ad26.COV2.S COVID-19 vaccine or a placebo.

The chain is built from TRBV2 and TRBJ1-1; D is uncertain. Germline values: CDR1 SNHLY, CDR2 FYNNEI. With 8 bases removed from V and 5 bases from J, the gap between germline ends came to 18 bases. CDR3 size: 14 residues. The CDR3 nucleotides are TGTGCCAGCTCGTCGACACCGGGCCTGACTGAAGCTTTCTTT. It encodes CASSSTPGLTEAFF.

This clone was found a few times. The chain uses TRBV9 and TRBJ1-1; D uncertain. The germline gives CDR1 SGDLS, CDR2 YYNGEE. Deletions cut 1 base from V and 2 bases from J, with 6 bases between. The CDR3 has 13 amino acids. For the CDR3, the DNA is TGTGCCAGCAGCGTAACCCTTAACACTGAAGCTTTCTTT. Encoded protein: CASSVTLNTEAFF.

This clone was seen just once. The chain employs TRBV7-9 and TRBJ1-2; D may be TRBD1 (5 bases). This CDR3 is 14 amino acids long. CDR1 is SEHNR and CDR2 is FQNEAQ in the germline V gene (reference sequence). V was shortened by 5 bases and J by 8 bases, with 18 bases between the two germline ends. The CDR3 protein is CASSPNAGSLGYTF. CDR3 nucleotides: TGTGCCAGCAGCCCCAACGCAGGGTCTCTAGGCTACACCTTC.